What follows are 17 T cell receptor beta chains derived from one specimen sequenced in a study of breast tumors, draining lymph nodes, adjacent tissues. TCRdb ran MiXCR on the multiplex PCR reads and lists one entry per CDR3 protein. The data show around 8,200 distinct CDR3 sequences, 65% to 75% seen once. Sequencing input: tumor-adjacent breast tissue. The source of these receptors is a female donor with breast cancer. Some clones in this sample may be carry-over from other donors' samples.

By frequency in the sample, this clonotype is medium-sized. The DNA of the CDR3 is TGCGCCAGCAGCCAAGGCGGTGTGGGGGGGCACTACGAGCAGTACTTC. It is translated as CASSQGGVGGHYEQYF. The chain employs TRBV4-1 and TRBJ2-7, with D possibly being TRBD2 (7 bases). From germline, CDR1 is MGHRA and CDR2 YSYEKL. CDR3 size: 16 residues. Trimming cost V 1 base and J 3 bases, with 16 bases left between them.

Notes on this clonotype: The DNA is left out, because the CDR3 cannot be placed on it with certainty; the CDR3 is given as TCRdb lists it. The chain is built from TRBV7-6 and TRBJ2-2; the D call in the table, TRBD1, was not verified against the DNA. Germline CDR1 and CDR2: SGHVS and FNYEAQ. Inclusive of both ends, the CDR3 amounts to 23 amino acids. The CDR3: CASSLDEVAYEQYFGPGTRELFF.

J is TRBJ2-3 and V is TRBV7-9, with D perhaps being TRBD1 or TRBD2 (6 bases each). CDR3 size: 16 residues. Trimming took 5 bases from V and 2 from J, leaving 17 bases between them. CDR1 and CDR2 (germline): SEHNR, FQNEAQ (reference sequence). The CDR3 DNA is TGTGCCAGCAGCCCCAATAGAGGGGGGCACACAGATACGCAGTATTTT. This sequence encodes CASSPNRGGHTDTQYF. The full variable domain, in which reference TRBV7-9 and TRBJ2-3 provide the parts outside the CDR3, is DTGVSQNPRHKITKRGQNVTFRCDPISEHNRLYWYRQTLGQGPEFLTYFQNEAQLEKSRLLSDRFSAERPKGSFSTLEIQRTEQGDSAMYLCASSPNRGGHTDTQYFGPGTRLTVL.

This chain links TRBV4-1 with TRBJ1-1, with D maybe TRBD1 (5 bases). The CDR3 has 15 residues. CDR1 is MGHRA and CDR2 is YSYEKL in the germline V gene. With 3 bases removed from V and 6 bases from J, the gap between germline ends came to 17 bases. The CDR3 nucleotides are TGCGCCAGCAGCCAGGGCTTGGGGGGAAGCGCTGAAGCTTTCTTT. Protein: CASSQGLGGSAEAFF.

Here the CDR3 reads CASSQGLTSPLHF. The CDR3 DNA reads TGCGCCAGCAGTCAGGGACTCACTTCACCCCTCCACTTT. V gene TRBV10-2 combines with J gene TRBJ1-6; a weak D match, TRBD1 (5 bases). V was pared by 5 bases and J by 9 bases, with 11 bases between. Germline loops: CDR1 WSHSY, CDR2 SAAADI. The CDR3 loop spans 13 amino acids.

This chain uses TRBV10-3 with TRBJ2-3; D is unresolved. Trimming shortened V by 4 bases and J by 5 bases, and 4 bases separated the two germline ends. The germline gives CDR1 ENHRY, CDR2 SYGVKD. This CDR3 region has 11 residues. The CDR3 DNA sequence: TGTGCCATCAGTGGGAGAGATACGCAGTATTTT. Translated, it gives CAISGRDTQYF.

This clonotype was observed at least ten times. The chain uses TRBV19 and TRBJ2-7, with 10 bases lining up with TRBD2. The germline V gene has CDR1 LNHDA and CDR2 SQIVND (reference sequence). Trimming at V came to 4 bases and at J to 5 bases, leaving 2 bases not matched to a gene. The CDR3 loop spans 13 amino acids. The CDR3 DNA is TGTGCCAGTAGTAGAGGACTAGCGGACGAGCAGTACTTC. It is translated as CASSRGLADEQYF.

CDR3 DNA sequence: TGCAGTGCTAGCATTACCATGCCAGATACGCAGTATTTT. This sequence encodes CSASITMPDTQYF. The chain couples TRBV20-1 to TRBJ2-3; D gene uncertain. CDR1 and CDR2 (germline): DFQATT, SNEGSKA (reference sequence). V was cut by 3 bases and J by 4 bases, with 11 bases left in between. This CDR3 region has 13 residues.

This clonotype was counted between two and nine times. V gene TRBV20-1 combines with J gene TRBJ2-7; possibly TRBD1 for D (6 bases). CDR1 is DFQATT and CDR2 is SNEGSKA in the germline V gene (reference sequence). This CDR3 contains 14 residues. The V and J ends lost 3 bases and 3 bases respectively, with 15 bases between them. The CDR3 region is CSASPFDRSYEQYF. The CDR3 DNA reads as TGCAGTGCTAGTCCTTTCGACAGGAGCTACGAGCAGTACTTC.

This clonotype has ten or more counts. The chain employs TRBV10-1 and TRBJ2-3; unclear D gene. CDR1 WNHNN and CDR2 SYGVQD come from the germline V gene (reference sequence). CDR3 length: 13 amino acids. V lost 2 bases and J 2 bases, leaving 5 bases between the germline ends. CDR3 sequence: CASSEGSTDTQYF. CDR3 sequence (DNA): TGCGCCAGCAGTGAGGGATCCACAGATACGCAGTATTTT.

The chain couples TRBV5-6 to TRBJ2-3; TRBD1 matches 7 bases. The junction had 10 bases not matched to a gene; V was cut back by 4 bases and J by 2 bases. Germline CDR1 is SGHDT and CDR2 is YYEEEE. The CDR3 covers 16 residues. CDR3 DNA: TGTGCCAGCAGCCGCGAGGACAGGCCCTACACAGATACGCAGTATTTT. Its protein product is CASSREDRPYTDTQYF.

A single count supports this clonotype. CDR3 sequence: CSARHQGRGPSGYTF. CDR3 in DNA: TGCAGTGCTAGACACCAAGGGCGGGGGCCATCTGGCTACACCTTC. The chain combines TRBV20-1 with TRBJ1-2; D might be TRBD1 (6 bases). Germline lookup yields CDR1 DFQATT and CDR2 SNEGSKA (reference sequence). The CDR3 has 15 residues. V lost 2 bases and J lost 7, with 20 bases in between.

The chain employs TRBV5-4 and TRBJ2-5; no clear D gene. Looked up from germline, CDR1 is SGHNT and CDR2 is YYREEE (reference sequence). This CDR3 has 13 amino acids. V lost 0 bases to trimming and J lost 2 bases, with 5 bases between them. CDR3 coding DNA: TGTGCCAGCAGCTTGGAACTACAAGAGACCCAGTACTTC. Its translation is CASSLELQETQYF.

V is TRBV14 and J is TRBJ1-4; D unresolved. CDR3 length equals 14 residues. V was pared by 1 base and J by 6 bases, with 9 bases between. CDR1 is SGHDN, CDR2 FVKESK, per germline. The CDR3: CASSQASADEKLFF. The CDR3 DNA reads TGTGCCAGCAGCCAAGCATCGGCTGATGAAAAACTGTTTTTT.

This clonotype showed up just a few times. The genes are TRBV20-1 and TRBJ2-3; TRBD2 aligns across 13 bases. J lost 0 bases, V lost 5 bases, and 8 bases had no gene match. Germline-derived CDR1 and CDR2 are DFQATT and SNEGSKA (reference sequence). The CDR3 loop spans 17 amino acids. This CDR3 reads CSADILLAGGSTDTQYF. CDR3 in DNA: TGCAGTGCTGACATACTACTAGCGGGAGGGAGCACAGATACGCAGTATTTT.

This clonotype is medium-sized. The V gene is TRBV29-1, the J gene TRBJ2-3, with 9 bases that match TRBD2. Germline V lookup: CDR1 SQVTM, CDR2 ANQGSEA. V was pared by 6 bases and J by 5 bases, with 9 bases of the junction left unmatched. This CDR3 has 14 residues. CDR3: CSVRTSEGGDTQYF. The CDR3 DNA reads TGCAGCGTAAGGACTAGCGAGGGAGGAGATACGCAGTATTTT.

The chain combines TRBV5-1 with TRBJ1-6; D unclear. The germline V gene encodes CDR1 SGHRS and CDR2 YFSETQ. CDR3 length: 13 residues. V was shortened by 6 bases and J by 5 bases, with 9 bases between the two germline ends. The CDR3 region is CASKFGNNSPLHF. In DNA form, the CDR3 reads TGCGCCAGCAAATTCGGAAATAATTCACCCCTCCACTTT. Supplemented by reference TRBV5-1 and TRBJ1-6, the full variable domain reads KAGVTQTPRYLIKTRGQQVTLSCSPISGHRSVSWYQQTPGQGLQFLFEYFSETQRNKGNFPGRFSGRQFSNSRSEMNVSTLELGDSALYLCASKFGNNSPLHFGNGTRLTVT.